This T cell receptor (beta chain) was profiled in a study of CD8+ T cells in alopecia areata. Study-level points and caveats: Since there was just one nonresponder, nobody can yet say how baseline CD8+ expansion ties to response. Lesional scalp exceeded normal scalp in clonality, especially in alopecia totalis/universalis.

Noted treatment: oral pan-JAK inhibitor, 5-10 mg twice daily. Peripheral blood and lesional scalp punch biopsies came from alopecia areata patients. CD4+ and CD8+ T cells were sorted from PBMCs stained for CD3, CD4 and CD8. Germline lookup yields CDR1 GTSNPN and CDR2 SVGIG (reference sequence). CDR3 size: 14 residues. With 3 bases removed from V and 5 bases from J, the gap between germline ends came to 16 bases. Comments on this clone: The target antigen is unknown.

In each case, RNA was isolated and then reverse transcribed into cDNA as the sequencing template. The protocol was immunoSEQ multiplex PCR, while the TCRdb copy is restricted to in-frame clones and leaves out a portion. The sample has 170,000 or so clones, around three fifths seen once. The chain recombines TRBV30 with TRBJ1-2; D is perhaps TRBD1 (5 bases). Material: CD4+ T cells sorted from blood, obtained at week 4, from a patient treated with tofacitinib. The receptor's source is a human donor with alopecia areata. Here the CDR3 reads CAWRGVERTYGYTF. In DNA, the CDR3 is TGTGCCTGGAGAGGGGTAGAAAGGACTTATGGCTACACCTTC.